Presented here are 23 T cell receptor beta chains from one specimen sequenced in a study of regulatory T cells in long-lasting Graves disease. Noted time point: persistent/refractory GD, antithyroid drugs over 5 years with positive TRAb. Scientists built the TCR library using RNA that was extracted from PBMCs. In building TCR beta libraries, iRepertoire HTBI primers were used together with Arm-PCR of CDR3 regions. Via MiXCR, TCRdb re-called the multiplex PCR reads, giving one row per CDR3 protein. Of 430,000 or so distinct CDR3 sequences in the sample, 20% to 25% were seen once. The specimen was peripheral blood mononuclear cells (PBMCs), collected when the disease was refractory, from a patient treated with antithyroid drugs. The receptors derive from a female donor with Graves disease.

This clonotype occurred a few times. The chain has TRBV20-1 and TRBJ2-2, with D possibly matching TRBD2 (5 bases). From germline, CDR1 is DFQATT and CDR2 SNEGSKA (reference sequence). The ends were cut back, 3 bases at V and 3 bases at J, with 11 bases in the middle. The CDR3 totals 14 residues. In DNA, the CDR3 is TGCAGTGCTAGTGGTGGGAGCCACACCGGGGAGCTGTTTTTT. It codes for CSASGGSHTGELFF.

V gene TRBV5-5 combines with J gene TRBJ2-7; 7 bases line up with TRBD1. Germline loops: CDR1 SGHKS, CDR2 YYEKEE (reference sequence). The CDR3 contains 14 residues. V was pared by 7 bases and J by 6 bases, with 13 bases of the junction left unmatched. The CDR3 loop reads CASHDRVESREQYF. The CDR3 DNA reads TGTGCCAGCCATGACAGGGTCGAGAGCCGCGAGCAGTACTTC.

This clonotype came up many times. V gene TRBV6-1 combines with J gene TRBJ1-1; D ambiguous. V lost 7 bases, J lost 1 base, and 10 bases lay in between. The CDR3 covers 13 residues. Germline CDR1 and CDR2: MNHNS and SASEGT. The CDR3 reads CASKVTKNTEAFF. The CDR3 coding sequence is TGTGCCAGCAAGGTGACAAAGAACACTGAAGCTTTCTTT.

This clonotype has more than one count but fewer than ten. The chain has TRBV27 and TRBJ2-1, with D possibly being TRBD1 (6 bases). Deletions cut 4 bases from V and 2 bases from J, with 6 bases between. This CDR3 has 13 amino acids. Germline V lookup: CDR1 MNHEY, CDR2 SMNVEV (reference sequence). The CDR3 coding sequence is TGTGCCAGCAGTTGGGACACCTACAATGAGCAGTTCTTC. Translated: CASSWDTYNEQFF.

At least ten counts were recorded for this clonotype. This rearrangement joins TRBV28 to TRBJ2-5; 8 bases map to TRBD2. The germline V gene encodes CDR1 MDHEN and CDR2 SYDVKM. The CDR3 extends over 16 amino acids. J gave up 5 bases and V 0 bases, and 8 bases lay outside the gene matches. As DNA, the CDR3 is TGTGCCAGCAGTTTATGGGGTAGCGGGAAGGTGGAGACCCAGTACTTC. Encoded protein: CASSLWGSGKVETQYF. Drawing the rest from reference TRBV28 and TRBJ2-5, the complete variable domain is DVKVTQSSRYLVKRTGEKVFLECVQDMDHENMFWYRQDPGLGLRLIYFSYDVKMKEKGDIPEGYSVSREKKERFSLILESASTNQTSMYLCASSLWGSGKVETQYFGPGTRLLVL.

This clonotype occurred a few times. The rearrangement joins TRBV6-1 to TRBJ2-7; 9 positions agree with TRBD2. Losses at the gene ends were 8 bases for V and 0 bases for J; bases not matched to a gene: 5. The CDR3 consists of 14 residues. CDR1 and CDR2 (germline): MNHNS, SASEGT. For the CDR3, the DNA is TGTGCCAGCGATTCTAGCGGGACCTCCTACGAGCAGTACTTC. The encoded protein is CASDSSGTSYEQYF.

This clonotype was seen many times. The chain has TRBV28 and TRBJ1-2, with 8 bases aligning to TRBD1. CDR1 MDHEN and CDR2 SYDVKM come from the germline V gene. This CDR3 region has 14 residues. With 6 bases clipped from V and 4 bases from J, the junction kept 7 bases outside the gene matches. CDR3 DNA sequence: TGTGCCAGCAGAAGCCCGGGACAGGTCTATGGCTACACCTTC. It codes for CASRSPGQVYGYTF.

This clonotype was seen repeatedly, ten times or more. This chain joins TRBV20-1 and TRBJ1-2; D is unresolved. The CDR3 has 11 amino acids. From germline, CDR1 is DFQATT and CDR2 SNEGSKA (reference sequence). Trimming removed 1 base from V and 8 bases from J, with 8 bases in between. CDR3 protein: CSARATSGYTF. The CDR3 nucleotides read TGCAGTGCTAGAGCTACTAGCGGCTACACCTTC.

The gene calls are TRBV5-1 and TRBJ2-2; 9 bases are shared with TRBD1. The germline gives CDR1 SGHRS, CDR2 YFSETQ. The V gene end was trimmed by 6 bases and the J gene end by 6 bases; junction bases not matched to a gene: 12. The CDR3 contains 16 residues. DNA for the CDR3: TGCGCCAGCAAACACAGGGGGCGCTTTTATTCCGGGGAGCTGTTTTTT. The encoded protein is CASKHRGRFYSGELFF.

The chain has TRBV4-1 and TRBJ1-2; unclear D gene. Per germline, CDR1 MGHRA and CDR2 YSYEKL. V shed 0 bases and J shed 0 bases, with 8 bases lying between them. The CDR3 extends over 15 amino acids. The CDR3 region is CASSQETAANYGYTF. The CDR3 bases are TGCGCCAGCAGCCAAGAGACGGCAGCTAACTATGGCTACACCTTC.

The chain links TRBV6-1 to TRBJ1-4; D not resolved. Trimming took 8 bases from V and 7 from J, leaving 17 bases between them. The germline V gene encodes CDR1 MNHNS and CDR2 SASEGT. CDR3 size: 14 residues. CDR3: CASSSPEGVEKLFF. The CDR3 nucleotides are TGTGCCAGCTCCTCCCCCGAGGGAGTTGAAAAACTGTTTTTT.

This clonotype was detected many times. The chain combines TRBV28 with TRBJ2-7; the D gene is possibly TRBD2 (7 bases). The germline V and J ends were trimmed by 6 bases and 9 bases, with 21 bases remaining between them. This CDR3 spans 14 amino acids. Germline CDR1 MDHEN, CDR2 SYDVKM. CDR3 sequence (DNA): TGTGCCAGCAGCCCAAGCGGGACACGGGGTGGGCAGTACTTC. Residues: CASSPSGTRGGQYF. The whole variable domain, filled in from reference TRBV28 and TRBJ2-7, reads DVKVTQSSRYLVKRTGEKVFLECVQDMDHENMFWYRQDPGLGLRLIYFSYDVKMKEKGDIPEGYSVSREKKERFSLILESASTNQTSMYLCASSPSGTRGGQYFGPGTRLTVT.

Note on this clonotype: A much larger clone is a single base away; this may be a read error. Because the CDR3 is missing its conserved closing phenylalanine or tryptophan, this is likely a read error. The genes are TRBV28 and TRBJ2-7; perhaps TRBD1 as D (5 bases). The CDR3 has 12 amino acids. Germline V lookup: CDR1 MDHEN, CDR2 SYDVKM. Trimming removed 7 bases at V and 5 bases at J, with 12 bases between. The CDR3 spells CASTTDSDEQYL. The CDR3 DNA reads as TGTGCCAGCACCACAGACAGCGACGAGCAGTACCTC.

As for this clonotype: Given a much more abundant clone one base away, this may be a read error. The chain links TRBV6-2 or TRBV6-3 to TRBJ2-7, with unresolved D. The V end was cut by 4 bases, the J end by 2 bases, with 15 bases between. There are 15 residues in the CDR3. The germline gives CDR1 MNHEY, CDR2 SVGEGT. The DNA for the CDR3 is TGTGCCAGCAGTTGCTCGCTTGCCCGCACCTACGAGCAGTACTTC. Its translation: CASSCSLARTYEQYF.

This clonotype was observed a handful of times. The CDR3 sequence is CASSPRVSGANVLTF. As DNA, the CDR3 is TGTGCCAGCAGCCCAAGGGTCTCTGGGGCCAACGTCCTGACTTTC. This chain uses TRBV9 with TRBJ2-6; D is unresolved. Germline CDR1 reads SGDLS; CDR2 reads YYNGEE. Deletions cut 4 bases from V and 0 bases from J, with 8 bases between. The CDR3 extends over 15 amino acids.

This clonotype showed up just a few times. This chain links TRBV9 with TRBJ1-3, with D possibly TRBD1 on 6 matching bases. V lost 0 bases to trimming and J lost 2 bases, with 12 bases between them. From germline, CDR1 is SGDLS and CDR2 YYNGEE. The CDR3 covers 16 residues. CDR3 region: CASSVAAGVPGNTIYF. In nucleotides, the CDR3 is TGTGCCAGCAGCGTAGCGGCAGGGGTGCCTGGAAACACCATATATTTT. The whole variable domain, remainder taken from reference TRBV9 and TRBJ1-3, is DSGVTQTPKHLITATGQRVTLRCSPRSGDLSVYWYQQSLDQGLQFLIQYYNGEERAKGNILERFSAQQFPDLHSELNLSSLELGDSALYFCASSVAAGVPGNTIYFGEGSWLTVV.

This clonotype was detected many times. This rearrangement joins TRBV2 to TRBJ1-5; D not certain. V was trimmed by 1 base and J by 0 bases, leaving 19 bases between them. This CDR3 is 19 amino acids long. Germline V gene lookup returns CDR1 SNHLY and CDR2 FYNNEI. The CDR3 spells CASSEGRSSARYSNQPQHF. CDR3 DNA sequence: TGTGCCAGCAGTGAAGGGAGGAGCTCTGCTCGGTATAGCAATCAGCCCCAGCATTTT.

This clonotype came up many times. The J gene is TRBJ1-5, the V gene TRBV7-6; no clear D. This CDR3 comprises 13 residues. The germline V gene has CDR1 SGHVS and CDR2 FNYEAQ. Trimming took off 1 base at V and 4 bases at J, with 5 bases between the two ends. The DNA of the CDR3 is TGTGCCAGCAGCTTAGGCGTGAATCAGCCCCAGCATTTT. It yields the protein CASSLGVNQPQHF.

In this sample, this clonotype turned up many times. This sequence joins TRBV27 and TRBJ2-2, with D unclear. Trimming shortened V by 6 bases and J by 6 bases, and 8 bases separated the two germline ends. The CDR3 spans 12 residues. Germline V gene data show CDR1 as MNHEY and CDR2 as SMNVEV (reference sequence). The CDR3 loop is CASRLGSGELFF. In DNA, the CDR3 is TGTGCCAGCAGATTGGGTTCCGGGGAGCTGTTTTTT.

This clonotype was recorded at least ten times. The V and J genes are TRBV28 and TRBJ1-2, with TRBD1 as a possible D gene (5 bases). V was shortened by 3 bases and J by 1 base, with 18 bases between the two germline ends. Germline CDR1 and CDR2: MDHEN and SYDVKM. There are 17 residues in the CDR3. The CDR3 loop reads CASSFVSGQGNNYGYTF. The CDR3, as DNA: TGTGCCAGCAGTTTCGTCTCGGGCCAGGGCAATAACTATGGCTACACCTTC.

In regard to this clonotype: Given a much more abundant clone one base away, this may be a read error. This rearrangement joins TRBV29-1 to TRBJ1-2; 9 bases fit TRBD1. Unmatched junction bases numbered 4, after V lost 0 bases and J lost 8 bases. CDR1 and CDR2 from the germline V gene are SQVTM and ANQGSEA. This CDR3 is built from 13 residues. The CDR3 DNA reads as TGCAGCGTTGAAGAGGGACAGGGACGAGGCTACACCTTC. This codes for CSVEEGQGRGYTF.

This clonotype was detected ten times or more. This rearrangement joins TRBV5-1 to TRBJ2-2; D gene uncertain. Between the trimmed V and J ends, which lost 0 bases and 3 bases, there was a span of 6 bases. The CDR3 spans 14 residues. Germline CDR1 is SGHRS and CDR2 is YFSETQ. The CDR3 spells CASSLADHTGELFF. The CDR3 nucleotides read TGCGCCAGCAGCTTGGCAGACCACACCGGGGAGCTGTTTTTT.

This clonotype has more than one count but fewer than ten. The rearrangement uses TRBV7-3 and TRBJ2-6, with 9 bases matching TRBD1. The CDR3 has 18 residues. Germline V gene data show CDR1 as SGHTA and CDR2 as FQGTGA. V gave up 5 bases and J gave up 4 bases; unmatched junction bases: 12. This CDR3 reads CASSPAGTGFTGANVLTF. The CDR3 DNA sequence: TGTGCCAGCAGCCCCGCCGGGACAGGGTTTACCGGGGCCAACGTCCTGACTTTC.